This T cell receptor (beta chain) derives from a study of STAT3 mutations in large granular lymphocyte leukemia. Study details: Canonical activating STAT3 mutations were detected in roughly half of the longitudinally sequenced T-LGLL patients.

CDR3 size: 13 residues. Trimming cost V 5 bases and J 11 bases; bases outside gene matches: 6. Looked up from germline, CDR1 is SEHNR and CDR2 is FQNEAQ (reference sequence). General study points: In T-cell large granular lymphocyte leukemia, about half of patients showed multiple immunodominant subclonotypes.

TCRbeta libraries averaged around 40,000 productive templates per sample. The data were produced by immunoSEQ multiplex PCR, yet TCRdb's version contains in-frame clones alone and is incomplete. The sample records more than 9,500 clones, 65% to 90% being singletons. As to this clone: Its antigen is not known.

The specimen was peripheral blood mononuclear cells. This rearrangement joins TRBV7-9 to TRBJ1-6; TRBD1 matches at 7 bases. This clonotype was obtained from a man older than 75 with T-cell large granular lymphocyte leukemia. Some clones in this sample may be carry-over from other donors' samples. In DNA form, the CDR3 reads TGTGCCAGCAGCAAGCAGGGGGGCGCACCCCTCCACTTT. This translates into CASSKQGGAPLHF.